This TCR beta chain was sequenced in a study of a mutant IDH1 vaccine in newly diagnosed glioma. Across the whole study: Vaccinations were initiated 4-6 weeks following radiotherapy alone, or were given together with temozolomide cycles.

Of note for this clone: What it recognizes is unknown.

Profiling relied on immunoSEQ multiplex PCR, and the TCRdb table lists in-frame clones only, not all of them. The table shows some 20,000 clones, with roughly 83% occurring only once. Findings and caveats of the study: Pseudoprogression seemingly bore no relation to changes in top peripheral T cell clonotypes.

V was shortened by 10 bases and J by 2 bases, with 19 bases between the two germline ends. Per the germline V gene, CDR1 is SNHLY and CDR2 is FYNNEI. This CDR3 region has 15 residues. Described time point: week 47, end of study. Doses comprised 300 ug of mutant IDH1 20-mer peptide each, plus topical imiquimod. The starting material was PBMCs, obtained from a glioma patient whose treatment included an IDH1 peptide vaccine. This TCR was sampled from a man aged 40-55 years with glioma. V and J are TRBV2 and TRBJ2-3; perhaps D is TRBD1 or TRBD2 (5 bases each). CDR3 DNA sequence: TGTGCCACCTCCAAGGGGTACGGGGTCACAGATACGCAGTATTTT. Its protein product is CATSKGYGVTDTQYF.